The entry below gives a single T cell receptor (beta chain) sequence along with its context. This sample is drawn from a study of blood T cell repertoires in COVID-19. As for the study in general: Samples came from the United States, Italy and Spain, spanning acute and convalescent COVID-19. The analysed material was cDNA or gDNA that came from T cells, B-cell-depleted T cells, or PBMCs.

The germline gives CDR1 SGDLS, CDR2 YYNGEE. The CDR3 has 14 residues. The ends were cut back, 6 bases at V and 3 bases at J, with 13 bases in the middle. Measured with immunoSEQ multiplex PCR; TCRdb has only the in-frame clones, and not every one. This sample carries around 200,000 clones, almost 90% of them seen once, and the ten largest clones take about 1.7%. The receptor comes from a man aged 18-30 years with active or convalescent COVID-19. This chain joins TRBV9 and TRBJ2-4; D is perhaps TRBD2 (5 bases). Material: peripheral blood. CDR3 region: CASKGRRVKNIQYF. The CDR3 DNA follows: TGTGCCAGCAAAGGGAGAAGGGTCAAAAACATTCAGTACTTC.